One sample yielded the 5 T cell receptor beta chains listed below, sequenced in a study of T cell repertoires in cytomegalovirus infection. Antigens for these TCRs are unknown. TCRdb passed the reads through MiXCR, listing each CDR3 protein once. The data contain approximately 990,000 distinct CDR3 sequences, more than 25% of them singletons. The source material was cultured CD8+ T cells from PBMCs, sampled from culture after CMV antigen stimulation. Receptor source: a human donor in good health (CMV status not recorded). Some clones in this sample may be carry-over from other donors' samples.

The rearrangement uses TRBV29-1 and TRBJ1-2, with a tentative D call TRBD1 (5 bases). CDR1 and CDR2 (germline): SQVTM, ANQGSEA. Trimming pared 0 bases from V and 8 bases from J, leaving 13 bases between. This CDR3 comprises 13 residues. The CDR3 reads CSVEDRADRGYTF. As DNA, the CDR3 is TGCAGCGTTGAAGACAGGGCCGATAGAGGCTACACCTTC. The whole variable domain, filled in from reference TRBV29-1 and TRBJ1-2, reads SAVISQKPSRDICQRGTSLTIQCQVDSQVTMMFWYRQQPGQSLTLIATANQGSEATYESGFVIDKFPISRPNLTFSTLTVSNMSPEDSSIYLCSVEDRADRGYTFGSGTRLTVV.

The chain combines TRBV6-5 with TRBJ2-3, with a tentative D call TRBD2 (7 bases). The ends were cut back, 2 bases at V and 5 bases at J, with 11 bases in the middle. The CDR3 runs to 14 residues. Germline V lookup: CDR1 MNHEY, CDR2 SVGAGI. Here the CDR3 DNA reads TGTGCCAGCAGTTACAGGGGGGGGAGAGATACGCAGTATTTT. Its protein is CASSYRGGRDTQYF.

This chain connects TRBV19 to TRBJ1-1, with D perhaps matching TRBD1 (5 bases). This CDR3 region has 15 residues. V was pared by 3 bases and J by 7 bases, with 18 bases between. CDR1 is LNHDA and CDR2 is SQIVND in the germline V gene (reference sequence). CDR3 nucleotide sequence: TGTGCCAGTAGTATTATCAAGACACGGGGCATTGAAGCTTTCTTT. Its protein product is CASSIIKTRGIEAFF.

The chain joins TRBV12-3 or TRBV12-4 to TRBJ2-5; 7 nucleotides match TRBD1. V was clipped by 6 bases and J by 2 bases; unmatched bases: 9. The CDR3 is made up of 15 amino acids. The CDR3 DNA reads as TGTGCCAGCAGGTGGATAGGGGGCGGACAAGAGACCCAGTACTTC. It encodes CASRWIGGGQETQYF.

Comment on this clonotype: The junction and the germline gene differ at one end; a read error may be behind it. The V gene is TRBV12-3 or TRBV12-4, the J gene TRBJ1-2; D gene unclear. CDR3 size: 13 residues. CDR3 in DNA: TGTGCCAACAGTTTATCGGGTTTCAATGGCTACACCTTC. Residues: CANSLSGFNGYTF.